A selection of T cell receptor beta chains follows, all from one sample in a study of low-dose radiotherapy and immunotherapy resistance in tumors. TCRdb re-derived calls from the reads in MiXCR, one entry per CDR3 protein. This table has about 52,000 distinct CDR3 sequences, approximately 35% appearing once. The sequences come from PBMCs, collected after low-dose radiotherapy plus immunotherapy. These receptors all come from a male donor with rectosigmoid adenocarcinoma. The CDR3 runs from the conserved cysteine through the conserved F or W. The order of the fields is clone size, V gene, D gene, J gene, CDR3 DNA, CDR3 protein. D genes are given only for firm matches. The size entry is marked missing in some rows and otherwise reads once, few, many or a size class.

clone size: few; V gene: TRBV24-1; D gene: TRBD2; J gene: TRBJ2-1; CDR3 DNA: TGTGCCACCGGACCCGCTAGCGGGAGGTACAATGAGCAGTTCTTC; CDR3 protein: CATGPASGRYNEQFF
clone size: many; V gene: TRBV19; D gene: .; J gene: TRBJ1-6; CDR3 DNA: TGTGCCAGTATGGGGGACTATAATTCACCCCTCCACTTT; CDR3 protein: CASMGDYNSPLHF
clone size: once; V gene: TRBV28; D gene: TRBD1; J gene: TRBJ2-2; CDR3 DNA: TGTGCCAGCAGTTTGTGGGGGTTGGACAGGGGGCCCGGGGAGCTGTTTTTT; CDR3 protein: CASSLWGLDRGPGELFF
clone size: many; V gene: TRBV7-2; D gene: .; J gene: TRBJ1-5; CDR3 DNA: TGTGCCAGCAGCTTAGACGCAGGCAATCAGCCCCAGCATTTT; CDR3 protein: CASSLDAGNQPQHF
clone size: .; V gene: TRBV3-1; D gene: TRBD1; J gene: TRBJ2-2; CDR3 DNA: TGTGCCAGCAGGCCGCCGGGACAGGGGGCATCCGGGGAGCTGTTTTTT; CDR3 protein: CASRPPGQGASGELFF
clone size: many; V gene: TRBV6-2/TRBV6-3; D gene: .; J gene: TRBJ1-1; CDR3 DNA: TGTGCCAGCAGTTACTCGAAGCCAGCAGGGGCAATGACTGAAGCTTTCTTT; CDR3 protein: CASSYSKPAGAMTEAFF
clone size: few; V gene: TRBV3-1; D gene: .; J gene: TRBJ1-1; CDR3 DNA: TGTGCCAGCAGCCAAGACCCCGGGACTGAAGCTTTCTTT; CDR3 protein: CASSQDPGTEAFF
clone size: many; V gene: TRBV20-1; D gene: TRBD2; J gene: TRBJ2-2; CDR3 DNA: TGCAGTGCTCGGGGGGACGGGGGAGGGACCGGGGAGCTGTTTTTT; CDR3 protein: CSARGDGGGTGELFF
clone size: many; V gene: TRBV13; D gene: .; J gene: TRBJ1-4; CDR3 DNA: TGTGCCAGCAGCTTAGAGGCCCTTGGAAAACTGTTTTTT; CDR3 protein: CASSLEALGKLFF
clone size: many; V gene: TRBV5-4; D gene: .; J gene: TRBJ2-1; CDR3 DNA: TGTGCCAGCAGCTTGGTATCCGGAGACGAGCAGTTCTTC; CDR3 protein: CASSLVSGDEQFF
clone size: many; V gene: TRBV28; D gene: .; J gene: TRBJ2-7; CDR3 DNA: TGTGCCAGCAGTTTAGGCGGGCGGCCCGAGCAGTACTTC; CDR3 protein: CASSLGGRPEQYF
clone size: many; V gene: TRBV27; D gene: .; J gene: TRBJ2-5; CDR3 DNA: TGTGCCAGCAGTTTATCGGGATTCCGACTAGGAGAGACCCAGTACTTC; CDR3 protein: CASSLSGFRLGETQYF
clone size: .; V gene: TRBV12-3/TRBV12-4; D gene: .; J gene: TRBJ2-3; CDR3 DNA: TGTGCCAGCAGTAAACAGGGTAGCGGCACAGATACGCAGTATTTT; CDR3 protein: CASSKQGSGTDTQYF
clone size: many; V gene: TRBV6-2/TRBV6-3; D gene: TRBD1; J gene: TRBJ2-2; CDR3 DNA: TGTGCCAGCAGTGCCGGGACAGTAATTACCGGGGAGCTGTTTTTT; CDR3 protein: CASSAGTVITGELFF
clone size: few; V gene: TRBV7-9; D gene: TRBD1; J gene: TRBJ2-7; CDR3 DNA: TGTGCCAGCAGCCGACCGGGACAGGGGGCCTACGAGCAGTACTTC; CDR3 protein: CASSRPGQGAYEQYF
clone size: .; V gene: TRBV29-1; D gene: .; J gene: TRBJ2-1; CDR3 DNA: TGCAGCGTTGATGGTCGGGAGCCTCCCTACAATGAGCAGTTCTTC; CDR3 protein: CSVDGREPPYNEQFF
clone size: .; V gene: TRBV3-1; D gene: TRBD1; J gene: TRBJ2-6; CDR3 DNA: TGTGCCAGCAGCGACACCGGGACAGGGGGTTCCTCTGGGGCCAACGTCCTGACTTTC; CDR3 protein: CASSDTGTGGSSGANVLTF
clone size: many; V gene: TRBV19; D gene: TRBD1; J gene: TRBJ2-7; CDR3 DNA: TGTGCCAGTAGTCCGAAGAACAGGGGCTTTGGCGACGAGCAGTACTTC; CDR3 protein: CASSPKNRGFGDEQYF
clone size: many; V gene: TRBV5-1; D gene: .; J gene: TRBJ2-1; CDR3 DNA: TGCGCCAGCAGCTTGGCCGGAGATGAGCAGTTCTTC; CDR3 protein: CASSLAGDEQFF
clone size: many; V gene: TRBV27; D gene: TRBD1; J gene: TRBJ2-7; CDR3 DNA: TGTGCCAGCAGGGAGATACTAACAGGGGGCGAGCAGTACTTC; CDR3 protein: CASREILTGGEQYF
clone size: many; V gene: TRBV6-2/TRBV6-3; D gene: .; J gene: TRBJ2-7; CDR3 DNA: TGTGCCAGCAGCTCCCGGGACAATACTCTCCACGAGCAGTACTTC; CDR3 protein: CASSSRDNTLHEQYF
clone size: many; V gene: TRBV20-1; D gene: .; J gene: TRBJ1-2; CDR3 DNA: TGCAGTGCCCCGAGGATGGATGGCTACACCTTC; CDR3 protein: CSAPRMDGYTF
clone size: few; V gene: TRBV7-9; D gene: .; J gene: TRBJ1-3; CDR3 DNA: TGTGCCAGCAGCCTTGGACACTCTGGAAACACCATATATTTT; CDR3 protein: CASSLGHSGNTIYF
clone size: many; V gene: TRBV20-1; D gene: .; J gene: TRBJ2-7; CDR3 DNA: TGCAGTGCTAGAGATGGGGGTTCCCTAGAGCAGTACTTC; CDR3 protein: CSARDGGSLEQYF
clone size: many; V gene: TRBV7-3; D gene: .; J gene: TRBJ1-5; CDR3 DNA: TGTGCCAGCAGCAAGGATCACAATCAGCCCCAGCATTTT; CDR3 protein: CASSKDHNQPQHF
clone size: many; V gene: TRBV14; D gene: TRBD1; J gene: TRBJ2-3; CDR3 DNA: TGTGCCAGCAGCCGAATAACCGGGACAGGGTCTAAAGATACGCAGTATTTT; CDR3 protein: CASSRITGTGSKDTQYF
clone size: many; V gene: TRBV10-1; D gene: .; J gene: TRBJ1-5; CDR3 DNA: TGCGCCAGCGGCCGTCAGAGCAATCAGCCCCAGCATTTT; CDR3 protein: CASGRQSNQPQHF
clone size: few; V gene: TRBV10-3; D gene: TRBD2; J gene: TRBJ2-2; CDR3 DNA: TGTGCCTTGCGGGGGGTTGGCACCGGGGAGCTGTTTTTT; CDR3 protein: CALRGVGTGELFF
clone size: .; V gene: TRBV28; D gene: .; J gene: TRBJ1-6; CDR3 DNA: TGTGCCACAACTAGACAGGTTAATTCACCCCTCCACTTT; CDR3 protein: CATTRQVNSPLHF